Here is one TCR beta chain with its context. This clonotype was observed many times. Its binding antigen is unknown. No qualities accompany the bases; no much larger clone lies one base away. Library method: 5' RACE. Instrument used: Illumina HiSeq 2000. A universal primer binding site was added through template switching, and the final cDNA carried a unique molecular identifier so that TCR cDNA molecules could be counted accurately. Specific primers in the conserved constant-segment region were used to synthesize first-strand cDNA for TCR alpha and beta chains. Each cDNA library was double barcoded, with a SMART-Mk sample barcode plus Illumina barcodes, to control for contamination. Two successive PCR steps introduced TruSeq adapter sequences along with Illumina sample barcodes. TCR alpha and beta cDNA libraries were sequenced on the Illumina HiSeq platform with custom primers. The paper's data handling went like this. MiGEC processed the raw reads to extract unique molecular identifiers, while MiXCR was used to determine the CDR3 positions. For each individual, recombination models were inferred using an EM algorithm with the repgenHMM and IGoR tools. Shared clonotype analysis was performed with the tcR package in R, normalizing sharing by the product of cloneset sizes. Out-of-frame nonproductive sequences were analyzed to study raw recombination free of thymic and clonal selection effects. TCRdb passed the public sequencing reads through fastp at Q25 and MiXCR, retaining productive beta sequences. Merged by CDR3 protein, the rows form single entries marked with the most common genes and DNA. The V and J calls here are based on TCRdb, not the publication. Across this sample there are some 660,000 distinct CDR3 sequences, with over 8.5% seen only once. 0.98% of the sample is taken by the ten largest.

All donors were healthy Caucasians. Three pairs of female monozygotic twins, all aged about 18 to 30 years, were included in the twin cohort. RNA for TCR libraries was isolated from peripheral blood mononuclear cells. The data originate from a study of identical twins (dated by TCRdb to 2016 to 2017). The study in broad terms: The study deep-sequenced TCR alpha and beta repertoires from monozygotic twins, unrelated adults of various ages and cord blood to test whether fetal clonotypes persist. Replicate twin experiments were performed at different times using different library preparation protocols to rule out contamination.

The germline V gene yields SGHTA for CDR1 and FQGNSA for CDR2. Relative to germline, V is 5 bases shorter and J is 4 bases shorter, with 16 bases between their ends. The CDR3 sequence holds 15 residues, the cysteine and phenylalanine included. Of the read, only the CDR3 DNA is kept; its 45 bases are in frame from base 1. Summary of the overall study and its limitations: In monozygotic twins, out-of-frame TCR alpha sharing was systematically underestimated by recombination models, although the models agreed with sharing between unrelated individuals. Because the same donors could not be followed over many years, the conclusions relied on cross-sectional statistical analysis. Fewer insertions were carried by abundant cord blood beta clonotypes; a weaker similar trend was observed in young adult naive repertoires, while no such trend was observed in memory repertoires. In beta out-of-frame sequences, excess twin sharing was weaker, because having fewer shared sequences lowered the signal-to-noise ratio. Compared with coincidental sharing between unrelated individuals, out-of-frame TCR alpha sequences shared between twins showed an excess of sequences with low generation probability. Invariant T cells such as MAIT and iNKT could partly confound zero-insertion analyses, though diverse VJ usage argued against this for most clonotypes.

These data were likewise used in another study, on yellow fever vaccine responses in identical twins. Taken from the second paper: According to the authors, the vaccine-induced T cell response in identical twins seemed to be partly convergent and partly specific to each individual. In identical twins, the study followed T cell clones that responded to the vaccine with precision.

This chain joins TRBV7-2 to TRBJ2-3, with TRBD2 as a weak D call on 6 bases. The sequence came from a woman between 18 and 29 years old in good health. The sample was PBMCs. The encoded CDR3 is CASSARSGSADTQYF. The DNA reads TGTGCCAGCAGCGCCCGGAGCGGGTCTGCAGATACGCAGTATTTT.